This T cell receptor beta chain is drawn from a study of OX40 agonist ivuxolimab in advanced cancers. Study at large: Participants, 70% to 90% male, averaged roughly 60 years of age, ranging from about 23 to 79. Findings and caveats of the study: Relative to CD4+ cells, CD8+ T cells on average had more expanded clones. Those patients achieving a partial response at 0.1-3.0 mg/kg showed among the lowest clonal expansion. Several nonresponders also turned out to have low normalized T-cell clonal expansion.

Concerning this clone itself: The antigen remains undetermined.

Measured with immunoSEQ multiplex PCR; TCRdb has only the in-frame clones, and not every one. The sample contains 150,000 to 190,000 clones, roughly 92% of which appear only once. The CDR3 runs to 13 residues. Between the trimmed V and J ends, which lost 0 bases and 7 bases, there was a span of 10 bases. Germline lookup yields CDR1 ENHRY and CDR2 SYGVKD. The genes are TRBV10-3 and TRBJ2-7; either TRBD1 or TRBD2 may fit D (6 bases each). The sequences come from CD4+ or CD8+ T cells sorted from blood, collected in a trial of the OX40 agonist ivuxolimab. The TCR comes from an adult with an advanced solid tumor such as melanoma, head and neck, liver or kidney cancer. The CDR3 DNA reads as TGTGCCATCAGTGAGTCCGGGGGCTGGGAGCAGTACTTC. It encodes CAISESGGWEQYF.